This TCR beta chain was captured by sequencing in a study of cytomegalovirus exposure and HLA in healthy donors. This CDR3 contains 15 residues. The V end lost 3 bases, the J end lost 5 bases, and 14 bases lay between the germline ends. Looked up from germline, CDR1 is SGHRS and CDR2 is YFSETQ. Use of 60 Vbeta and 13 Jbeta primers characterized the PCR. Generated by immunoSEQ multiplex PCR, the TCRdb table keeps only in-frame clones and is missing some. Among 130,000 or so clones, over 75% were seen once, and the ten largest hold around 2%. This TCR derives from a man between 40 and 49 years old in good health and CMV-seronegative. Sequencing used PBMCs. The chain couples TRBV5-1 to TRBJ1-4; D perhaps matches TRBD1 (6 bases). The CDR3 coding sequence is TGCGCCAGCAGCTCCCAGGGGCAGGTCAATGAAAAACTGTTTTTT. Translating gives CASSSQGQVNEKLFF.